This section outlines one TCR beta chain sequence together with its context. Its antigen is not identified. The sample is drawn from a study of molecular identifiers for immune sequencing clone quantification. Study context: In replicates, the authors split RNA from approximately 20,000 or 100,000 naive CD8 cells five ways and sequenced four. The study, taken as a whole, reports: Spiked Jurkat TCR RNA equivalent to one cell was reportedly detectable in about a million naive cells. Highly expanded clone sizes could be underestimated through barcode sharing by identical TCR molecules.

The bulk TCR libraries were made with methods described before and with listed TCR primers. TCRdb re-called the PCR reads through MiXCR, storing one row per CDR3 protein. The sample lists approximately 590,000 distinct CDR3 sequences, roughly 27% seen once, with about 0.8% in the top ten. Losses at the gene ends were 6 bases for V and 0 bases for J; bases not matched to a gene: 9. The CDR3 sequence is 16 residues long. The origin of this receptor is a human donor in good health. Some libraries in this study had Jurkat cell RNA spiked in. The sample taken for sequencing was naive CD8+ T cells from blood, with Jurkat cell RNA spiked in. This sample's subset: FACS-sorted CD8+CD4-CCR7+CD45RA+ naive T cells. The V and J genes are TRBV12-3 or TRBV12-4 and TRBJ2-3; 7 bases are shared with TRBD1. The CDR3 bases are TGTGCCAGCAGCCAATCCGGGACAGCTAGCACAGATACGCAGTATTTT. It is translated as CASSQSGTASTDTQYF.